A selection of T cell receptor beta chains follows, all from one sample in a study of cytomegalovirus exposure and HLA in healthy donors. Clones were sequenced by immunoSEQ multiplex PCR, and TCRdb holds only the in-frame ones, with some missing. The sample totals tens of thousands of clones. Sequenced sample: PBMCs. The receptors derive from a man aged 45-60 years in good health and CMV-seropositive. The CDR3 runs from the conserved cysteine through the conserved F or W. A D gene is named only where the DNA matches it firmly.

CDR3 protein: CASSIRGTGQDEKLFF; CDR3 DNA: TGTGCCAGTAGTATAAGGGGAACGGGACAGGATGAAAAACTGTTTTTT; D gene: TRBD1; J gene: TRBJ1-4; V gene: TRBV19
CDR3 protein: CASSLDTNRGYTF; CDR3 DNA: TGCGCCAGCAGCCTGGACACAAACCGCGGCTACACCTTC; D gene: -; J gene: TRBJ1-2; V gene: TRBV5-1
CDR3 protein: CSGGDNEQFF; CDR3 DNA: TGCAGCGGGGGGGACAATGAGCAGTTCTTC; D gene: -; J gene: TRBJ2-1; V gene: TRBV29-1
CDR3 protein: CASSARDSPEQYF; CDR3 DNA: TGTGCCAGCAGCGCACGGGACTCCCCCGAGCAGTACTTC; D gene: -; J gene: TRBJ2-7; V gene: TRBV7-2
CDR3 protein: CASSRTTGEVAEAFF; CDR3 DNA: TGTGCCAGCAGTCGTACGACAGGGGAAGTGGCTGAAGCTTTCTTT; D gene: TRBD1; J gene: TRBJ1-1; V gene: TRBV7-9
CDR3 protein: CARGEYGLAGGAQYF; CDR3 DNA: TGTGCCAGGGGGGAGTACGGACTAGCGGGAGGGGCCCAGTACTTC; D gene: TRBD2; J gene: TRBJ2-5; V gene: TRBV6-1
CDR3 protein: CASSPTGPNSYEQYF; CDR3 DNA: TGTGCCAGCTCACCAACAGGCCCCAACTCCTACGAGCAGTACTTC; D gene: -; J gene: TRBJ2-7; V gene: TRBV18
CDR3 protein: CASSLLGDQPQHF; CDR3 DNA: TGTGCCAGCAGCTTATTAGGGGATCAGCCCCAGCATTTT; D gene: -; J gene: TRBJ1-5; V gene: TRBV7-2
CDR3 protein: CASSLEGGYYSNQPQHF; CDR3 DNA: TGTGCCAGCAGCTTGGAAGGCGGGTACTATAGCAATCAGCCCCAGCATTTT; D gene: -; J gene: TRBJ1-5; V gene: TRBV5-8
CDR3 protein: CASSSSGDEQFF; CDR3 DNA: TGTGCCAGCAGTAGTAGCGGGGATGAGCAGTTCTTC; D gene: TRBD2; J gene: TRBJ2-1; V gene: TRBV27
CDR3 protein: CASSPNSGGNQPQHF; CDR3 DNA: TGTGCCAGCAGTCCGAATTCAGGGGGAAATCAGCCCCAGCATTTT; D gene: TRBD1; J gene: TRBJ1-5; V gene: TRBV7-2
CDR3 protein: CASSRNTGGNSPLHF; CDR3 DNA: TGTGCCAGCAGTCGAAACACAGGGGGTAATTCACCCCTCCACTTT; D gene: TRBD1; J gene: TRBJ1-6; V gene: TRBV6-5
CDR3 protein: CATSRDTDLYGYTF; CDR3 DNA: TGTGCCACCAGCAGAGACACGGACTTATATGGCTACACCTTC; D gene: -; J gene: TRBJ1-2; V gene: TRBV15
CDR3 protein: CASSWSTRTDTQYF; CDR3 DNA: TGTGCCAGCTCATGGAGTACTCGCACAGATACGCAGTATTTT; D gene: -; J gene: TRBJ2-3; V gene: TRBV6-5
CDR3 protein: CASRLGTGVDTEAFF; CDR3 DNA: TGTGCCAGCAGACTGGGCACAGGGGTTGACACTGAAGCTTTCTTT; D gene: TRBD1; J gene: TRBJ1-1; V gene: TRBV6-6
CDR3 protein: CASSASTGYQPQHF; CDR3 DNA: TGTGCCAGCAGTGCCTCGACAGGGTACCAGCCCCAGCATTTT; D gene: TRBD1; J gene: TRBJ1-5; V gene: TRBV27
CDR3 protein: CASSIGQGMSSGELFF; CDR3 DNA: TGTGCCAGCAGCATAGGACAGGGAATGTCCTCCGGGGAGCTGTTTTTT; D gene: TRBD1; J gene: TRBJ2-2; V gene: TRBV7-9
CDR3 protein: CASSSRGDTQYF; CDR3 DNA: TGTGCCAGCAGCTCGAGGGGGGATACGCAGTATTTT; D gene: -; J gene: TRBJ2-3; V gene: TRBV7-9
CDR3 protein: CASRLTNEQFF; CDR3 DNA: TGTGCCAGCAGACTTACCAATGAGCAGTTCTTC; D gene: -; J gene: TRBJ2-1; V gene: TRBV27
CDR3 protein: CASSDDRQPEAFF; CDR3 DNA: TGTGCCAGCAGCGACGACAGGCAGCCTGAAGCTTTCTTT; D gene: -; J gene: TRBJ1-1; V gene: TRBV4-2
CDR3 protein: CASSLGPNQPQHF; CDR3 DNA: TGTGCCAGCAGCTTGGGGCCAAATCAGCCCCAGCATTTT; D gene: -; J gene: TRBJ1-5; V gene: TRBV7-2
CDR3 protein: CASHRGTALIGNTIYF; CDR3 DNA: TGTGCCTCCCACAGGGGGACCGCTTTGATTGGAAACACCATATATTTT; D gene: TRBD1; J gene: TRBJ1-3; V gene: TRBV2
CDR3 protein: CASSTGLAGGEQYF; CDR3 DNA: TGCGCCAGCAGCACGGGACTAGCGGGAGGCGAGCAGTACTTC; D gene: TRBD2; J gene: TRBJ2-7; V gene: TRBV5-1
CDR3 protein: CAWRERLAVHSSYNEQFF; CDR3 DNA: TGTGCCTGGAGGGAGAGGCTAGCGGTCCATAGCTCCTACAATGAGCAGTTCTTC; D gene: TRBD2; J gene: TRBJ2-1; V gene: TRBV30
CDR3 protein: CASSLSAGQGNQETQYF; CDR3 DNA: TGTGCCAGCAGCTTATCGGCGGGACAGGGAAACCAAGAGACCCAGTACTTC; D gene: TRBD1; J gene: TRBJ2-5; V gene: TRBV11-3
CDR3 protein: CASSFGQEKETQYF; CDR3 DNA: TGCGCCAGCAGCTTCGGACAGGAAAAAGAGACCCAGTACTTC; D gene: TRBD1; J gene: TRBJ2-5; V gene: TRBV5-1
CDR3 protein: CASSSPSSYNEQFF; CDR3 DNA: TGTGCCAGCAGCTCGCCTAGCTCCTACAATGAGCAGTTCTTC; D gene: -; J gene: TRBJ2-1; V gene: TRBV7-2
CDR3 protein: CAGGQGQGGYTF; CDR3 DNA: TGTGCCGGCGGACAAGGACAAGGAGGCTACACCTTC; D gene: -; J gene: TRBJ1-2; V gene: TRBV7-9
CDR3 protein: CASAPGLADTQYF; CDR3 DNA: TGTGCCTCCGCACCGGGACTGGCAGATACGCAGTATTTT; D gene: -; J gene: TRBJ2-3; V gene: TRBV30
CDR3 protein: CASSLGAGEGYEQYF; CDR3 DNA: TGTGCCAGCAGCTTGGGAGCGGGAGAGGGCTACGAGCAGTACTTC; D gene: TRBD2; J gene: TRBJ2-7; V gene: TRBV11-2
CDR3 protein: CASSIDYRVIQPQHF; CDR3 DNA: TGTGCCAGTAGTATAGACTACAGGGTGATTCAGCCCCAGCATTTT; D gene: -; J gene: TRBJ1-5; V gene: TRBV19
CDR3 protein: CASSPGTGDEQYF; CDR3 DNA: TGCGCCAGCAGCCCCGGGACAGGGGACGAGCAGTACTTC; D gene: TRBD1; J gene: TRBJ2-7; V gene: TRBV4-1
CDR3 protein: CASSLAMSPGAEAFF; CDR3 DNA: TGCGCCAGCAGCTTGGCCATGAGCCCCGGGGCTGAAGCTTTCTTT; D gene: -; J gene: TRBJ1-1; V gene: TRBV5-1
CDR3 protein: CASRGRTSGNEQFF; CDR3 DNA: TGCGCCAGCAGGGGGCGGACTAGCGGGAATGAGCAGTTCTTC; D gene: TRBD2; J gene: TRBJ2-1; V gene: TRBV5-1
CDR3 protein: CASSDPQGTQYF; CDR3 DNA: TGTGCCAGCAGTGACCCCCAGGGGACCCAGTACTTC; D gene: -; J gene: TRBJ2-5; V gene: TRBV6-4
CDR3 protein: CSVEADYSLSTDTQYF; CDR3 DNA: TGCAGCGTTGAAGCCGACTATTCCCTTAGCACAGATACGCAGTATTTT; D gene: -; J gene: TRBJ2-3; V gene: TRBV29-1
CDR3 protein: CAWKGSSGGDTQYF; CDR3 DNA: TGTGCCTGGAAAGGGTCTAGCGGGGGAGATACGCAGTATTTT; D gene: TRBD2; J gene: TRBJ2-3; V gene: TRBV30
CDR3 protein: CASSQGTSGRNEQFF; CDR3 DNA: TGTGCCAGCAGCCAAGGGACTAGCGGGAGAAATGAGCAGTTCTTC; D gene: TRBD2; J gene: TRBJ2-1; V gene: TRBV7-3
CDR3 protein: CASSTGSPGSYEQYF; CDR3 DNA: TGTGCCAGCAGCACGGGCTCCCCGGGGTCCTACGAGCAGTACTTC; D gene: -; J gene: TRBJ2-7; V gene: TRBV11-2
CDR3 protein: CASSQALTSGSPLHF; CDR3 DNA: TGTGCCAGCAGCCAAGCACTCACGTCGGGTTCACCCCTCCACTTT; D gene: -; J gene: TRBJ1-6; V gene: TRBV4-2
CDR3 protein: CASSTQGYQPQHF; CDR3 DNA: TGTGCCAGCAGTACACAGGGGTACCAGCCCCAGCATTTT; D gene: TRBD1; J gene: TRBJ1-5; V gene: TRBV2
CDR3 protein: CAWRGTSGVNEQFF; CDR3 DNA: TGTGCCTGGAGAGGGACTAGCGGTGTCAATGAGCAGTTCTTC; D gene: TRBD2; J gene: TRBJ2-1; V gene: TRBV30
CDR3 protein: CATTPRGGETQYF; CDR3 DNA: TGTGCCACCACCCCTAGAGGGGGCGAGACCCAGTACTTC; D gene: TRBD1; J gene: TRBJ2-5; V gene: TRBV15
CDR3 protein: CASGHPTGRGELFF; CDR3 DNA: TGTGCTAGTGGCCACCCGACTGGTCGGGGGGAGCTGTTTTTT; D gene: -; J gene: TRBJ2-2; V gene: TRBV12-5
CDR3 protein: CASSFSSGRDGELFF; CDR3 DNA: TGTGCCAGCAGCTTTTCCAGCGGGAGGGACGGGGAGCTGTTTTTT; D gene: TRBD2; J gene: TRBJ2-2; V gene: TRBV7-9
CDR3 protein: CASSLGQGARETQYF; CDR3 DNA: TGCGCCAGCAGCCTAGGACAGGGGGCGCGGGAGACCCAGTACTTC; D gene: TRBD1; J gene: TRBJ2-5; V gene: TRBV4-1
CDR3 protein: CATRRTGTGGTEAFF; CDR3 DNA: TGTGCCACCCGCAGGACCGGGACAGGGGGCACTGAAGCTTTCTTT; D gene: TRBD1; J gene: TRBJ1-1; V gene: TRBV6-5
CDR3 protein: CASSHLGLAGDEQFF; CDR3 DNA: TGCGCCAGCAGCCACCTCGGGCTAGCGGGAGATGAGCAGTTCTTC; D gene: TRBD2; J gene: TRBJ2-1; V gene: TRBV4-3
CDR3 protein: CSVDLQESGNTIYF; CDR3 DNA: TGCAGCGTTGACCTACAGGAGTCGGGAAACACCATATATTTT; D gene: -; J gene: TRBJ1-3; V gene: TRBV29-1
CDR3 protein: CASRARDLRTGELFF; CDR3 DNA: TGTGCCAGTAGAGCCCGGGACTTGAGGACCGGGGAGCTGTTTTTT; D gene: -; J gene: TRBJ2-2; V gene: TRBV19
CDR3 protein: CASGSTGGSTDTQYF; CDR3 DNA: TGCGCCAGCGGATCTACCGGCGGGAGCACAGATACGCAGTATTTT; D gene: -; J gene: TRBJ2-3; V gene: TRBV10-2
CDR3 protein: CASSHIRDTRTYGYTF; CDR3 DNA: TGTGCCAGCAGCCACATTCGGGACACCCGCACCTATGGCTACACCTTC; D gene: -; J gene: TRBJ1-2; V gene: TRBV11-1